These 12 T cell receptor beta chains came from one sample sequenced in a study of breast tumors, draining lymph nodes, adjacent tissues. TCRdb re-derived calls from the multiplex PCR reads in MiXCR, one entry per CDR3 protein. Of around 170,000 distinct CDR3 sequences in the sample, roughly 30% were seen once. The lymph nodes were axillary draining lymph nodes from breast cancer patients. Sequencing was carried out using axillary lymph node tissue. Receptors originate from a female donor with breast cancer. Some clones in this sample may be carry-over from other donors' samples.

Ten or more counts support this clonotype. CDR3 nucleotide sequence: TGTGCCAGCAGCCCTTACCGGGACAGGGAAGAGACCCAGTACTTC. Translating gives CASSPYRDREETQYF. This rearrangement joins TRBV3-1 to TRBJ2-5; 9 nucleotides align to TRBD1. V shed 4 bases, J shed 3 bases, and the junction held 6 bases outside the gene matches. CDR3 length: 15 amino acids. In germline, CDR1 is LGHDT, CDR2 YNNKEL (reference sequence).

The chain combines TRBV11-3 with TRBJ1-2; D gene uncertain. Germline V lookup: CDR1 SGHNT, CDR2 YENEEA. The length of the CDR3 is 15 residues. The V and J ends lost 0 bases and 3 bases respectively, with 11 bases between them. CDR3 bases: TGTGCCAGCAGCTTAGATTTCCGGAGGCACTATGGCTACACCTTC. This codes for CASSLDFRRHYGYTF.

This clonotype has ten or more counts. One junction end does not reproduce the germline sequence, and a read error may be involved. The chain combines TRBV12-3 or TRBV12-4 with TRBJ2-5; D may be TRBD2 (7 bases). There are 15 residues in the CDR3. CDR3 sequence (DNA): TGTGCCAGCAGCTTAGTAGGGGGAGGGCAAGAGACCCAGTACTTC. It codes for CASSLVGGGQETQYF.

The sample holds many counts of this clonotype. The chain uses TRBV5-5 and TRBJ1-4; 11 bases agree with TRBD1. CDR1 and CDR2 (germline): SGHKS, YYEKEE (reference sequence). Unmatched junction bases numbered 4, after V lost 4 bases and J lost 8 bases. The CDR3 is 14 residues long. The CDR3, as DNA: TGTGCCAGCAGCAAGGGACAGGGGGAGGAAAAACTGTTTTTT. It translates to CASSKGQGEEKLFF. The variable domain in full, with the rest retrieved from reference TRBV5-5 and TRBJ1-4, is DAGVTQSPTHLIKTRGQQVTLRCSPISGHKSVSWYQQVLGQGPQFIFQYYEKEERGRGNFPDRFSARQFPNYSSELNVNALLLGDSALYLCASSKGQGEEKLFFGSGTQLSVL.

This clonotype was counted at least ten times. This chain joins TRBV7-8 and TRBJ2-2, with 7 bases lining up with TRBD1. The CDR3 has 16 residues. With V trimmed by 4 bases and J by 8 bases, 13 bases remained unmatched. The germline V gene has CDR1 SGHVS and CDR2 FQNEAQ. The DNA for the CDR3 is TGTGCCAGCAGCTCGCGATGGGACAGCTTAAGTGGGGAGCTGTTTTTT. This translates into CASSSRWDSLSGELFF.

This clonotype was counted ten times or more. This chain uses TRBV15 with TRBJ2-7; D is perhaps TRBD1 or TRBD2 (5 bases each). This CDR3 is 14 amino acids long. Germline values: CDR1 LNHNV, CDR2 YYDKDF (reference sequence). Trimming cost V 2 bases and J 4 bases, with 12 bases left between them. This chain's CDR3 is CATSRSWGLYEQYF. The CDR3 DNA is TGTGCCACCAGCAGATCCTGGGGGTTATACGAGCAGTACTTC.

Comment on this clonotype: One end of the junction does not line up with germline, which may come from a read error. V gene TRBV25-1 combines with J gene TRBJ1-6; D is possibly TRBD1 (6 bases). This CDR3 is 15 amino acids long. Germline loops: CDR1 MGHDK, CDR2 SYGVNS. The CDR3 loop is CASSGGRRAYFPPHF. The CDR3 nucleotides read TGTGCCAGCAGCGGGGGGCGGAGGGCTTATTTCCCCCCCCACTTT. Together with reference TRBV25-1 and TRBJ1-6, the CDR3 gives the full variable domain: EADIYQTPRYLVIGTGKKITLECSQTMGHDKMYWYQQDPGMELHLIHYSYGVNSTEKGDLSSESTVSRIRTEHFPLTLESARPSHTSQYLCASSGGRRAYFPPHFGNGTRLTVT.

On this clonotype itself: A read error is possible here, since a much larger clone lies one base away. This chain joins TRBV20-1 and TRBJ2-7; D not resolved. Trimming shortened V by 1 base and J by 6 bases, and 16 bases separated the two germline ends. The CDR3 contains 14 residues. Germline CDR1 DFQATT, CDR2 SNEGSKA (reference sequence). The CDR3 DNA follows: TGCAGTGCTAGAGCCTACGGTAGAACCTCCGAGCAGTACTTC. It is translated as CSARAYGRTSEQYF.

This clonotype was seen many times. J is TRBJ2-3 and V is TRBV10-3; perhaps TRBD1 as D (6 bases). The CDR3 loop spans 13 amino acids. Germline V CDR1 and CDR2: ENHRY, SYGVKD. V lost 11 bases to trimming and J lost 2 bases, with 14 bases between them. CDR3 nucleotides: TGTGCCGCCCGACAGGACGACACAGATACGCAGTATTTT. Residues: CAARQDDTDTQYF.

This clonotype was seen repeatedly, ten times or more. CDR3 in amino acids: CASRRTRGETQYF. The DNA for the CDR3 is TGTGCCAGCAGAAGGACACGGGGAGAGACCCAGTACTTC. The chain couples TRBV12-3 or TRBV12-4 to TRBJ2-5, with D possibly being TRBD1 or TRBD2 (5 bases each). Trimming removed 6 bases at V and 4 bases at J, with 12 bases between. This CDR3 is 13 amino acids long.

This clonotype appeared a few times. Given a much more abundant clone one base away, this may be a read error. The chain is built from TRBV5-6 and TRBJ2-7; D possibly matches TRBD1 or TRBD2 (5 bases each). Germline loops: CDR1 SGHDT, CDR2 YYEEEE. Deletions cut 3 bases from V and 7 bases from J, with 17 bases between. The CDR3 contains 14 residues. CDR3 sequence (DNA): TGTGCCAGCAGCTGGGGACGCCCCCCAGGGGAGCAGTACTTC. Protein product: CASSWGRPPGEQYF.

This clonotype was seen more than once but under ten times. Just one base apart from a much larger clone, this may be a read error. The chain is built from TRBV19 and TRBJ2-1; a weak D match, TRBD2 (6 bases). The CDR3 has 17 amino acids. CDR1 and CDR2 from the germline V gene are LNHDA and SQIVND (reference sequence). Here the CDR3 reads CASSIESGGARRNEQSF. The CDR3 nucleotides are TGTGCCAGTAGTATAGAAAGCGGAGGGGCTCGGCGAAATGAGCAGTCCTTC.